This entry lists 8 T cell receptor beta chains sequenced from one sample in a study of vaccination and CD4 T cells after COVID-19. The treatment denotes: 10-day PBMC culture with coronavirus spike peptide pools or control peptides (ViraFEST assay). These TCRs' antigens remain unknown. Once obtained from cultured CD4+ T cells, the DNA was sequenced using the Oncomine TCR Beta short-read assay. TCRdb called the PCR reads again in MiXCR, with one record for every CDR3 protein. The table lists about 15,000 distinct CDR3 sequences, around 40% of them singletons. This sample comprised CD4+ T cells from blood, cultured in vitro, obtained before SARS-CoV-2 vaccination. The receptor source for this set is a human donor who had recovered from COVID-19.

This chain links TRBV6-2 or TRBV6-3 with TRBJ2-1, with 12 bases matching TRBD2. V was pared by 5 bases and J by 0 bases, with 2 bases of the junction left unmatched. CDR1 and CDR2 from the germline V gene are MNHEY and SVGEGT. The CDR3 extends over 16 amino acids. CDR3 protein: CASSGGLAGSYNEQFF. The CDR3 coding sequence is TGTGCCAGCAGTGGGGGACTAGCGGGCTCCTACAATGAGCAGTTCTTC.

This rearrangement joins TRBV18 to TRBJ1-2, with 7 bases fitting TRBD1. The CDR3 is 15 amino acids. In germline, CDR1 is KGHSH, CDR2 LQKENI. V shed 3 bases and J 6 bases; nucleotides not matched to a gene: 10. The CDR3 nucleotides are TGTGCCAGCTCACCCGGGGTGGACAGGCCTGATGGCTACACCTTC. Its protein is CASSPGVDRPDGYTF.

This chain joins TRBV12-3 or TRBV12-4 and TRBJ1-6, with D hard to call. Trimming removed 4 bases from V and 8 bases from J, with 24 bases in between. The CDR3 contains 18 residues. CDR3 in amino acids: CASSSSFVHGEADSPLHF. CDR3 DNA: TGTGCCAGCAGTTCTTCATTTGTGCATGGGGAGGCTGATTCACCCCTCCACTTT.

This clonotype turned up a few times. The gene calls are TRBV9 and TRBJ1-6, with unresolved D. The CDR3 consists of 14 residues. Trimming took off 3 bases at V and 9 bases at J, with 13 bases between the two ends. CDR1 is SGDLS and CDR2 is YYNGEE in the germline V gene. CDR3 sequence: CASSAQRLLSPLHF. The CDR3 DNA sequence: TGTGCCAGCAGCGCCCAGAGACTCCTTTCACCCCTCCACTTT.

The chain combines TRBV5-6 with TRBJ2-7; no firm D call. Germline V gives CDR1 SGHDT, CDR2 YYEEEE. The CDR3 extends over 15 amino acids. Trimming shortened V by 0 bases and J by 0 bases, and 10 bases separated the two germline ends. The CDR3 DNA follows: TGTGCCAGCAGCTTGGGGACCGATAACTCCTACGAGCAGTACTTC. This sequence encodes CASSLGTDNSYEQYF.

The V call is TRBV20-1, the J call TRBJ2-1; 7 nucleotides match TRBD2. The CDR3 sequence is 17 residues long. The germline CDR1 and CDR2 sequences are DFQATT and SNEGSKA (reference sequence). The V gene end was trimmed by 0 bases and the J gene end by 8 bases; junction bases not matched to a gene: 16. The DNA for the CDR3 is TGCAGTGCTAGAGATCCCCTTAAGGGCGGGAGTCAATATGAGCAGTTCTTC. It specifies CSARDPLKGGSQYEQFF.

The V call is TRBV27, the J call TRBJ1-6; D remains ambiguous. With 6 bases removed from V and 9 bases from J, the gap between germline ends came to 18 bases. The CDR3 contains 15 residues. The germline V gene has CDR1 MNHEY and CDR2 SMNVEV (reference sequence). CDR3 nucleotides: TGTGCCAGCAGGACGACGGGGAGTGTCGCTTCACCCCTCCACTTT. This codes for CASRTTGSVASPLHF.

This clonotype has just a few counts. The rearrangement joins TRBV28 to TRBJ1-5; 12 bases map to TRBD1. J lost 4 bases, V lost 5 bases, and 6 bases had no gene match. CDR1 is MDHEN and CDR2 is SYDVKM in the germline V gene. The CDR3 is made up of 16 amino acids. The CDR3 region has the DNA TGTGCCAGCAGTCTCGCGGGACAGGGGGCGAATCAGCCCCAGCATTTT. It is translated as CASSLAGQGANQPQHF.